In this sample, the clone carrying this T cell receptor beta chain turned up many times. Its cognate antigen is unknown. V lost 5 bases and J lost 6, with 13 bases in between. Germline V gene lookup returns CDR1 MNHEY and CDR2 SMNVEV (reference sequence). The CDR3 extends over 14 amino acids. The data are from a study of T cells in Graves' hyperthyroidism and ophthalmopathy. The wider study: Peripheral blood samples were taken at initial diagnosis, prior to any treatment.

The source material, RNA transcripts, was used to amplify TCR beta CDR3 regions. HTBI primers were the set used in a first-round RT-PCR of the TCR CDR3. MiXCR was run by TCRdb on the multiplex PCR reads, yielding one entry per CDR3 protein. The data contain approximately 350,000 distinct CDR3 sequences, 13% to 15% of them seen just once; the ten biggest clones take up about 21%. The study, taken as a whole, reports: Clonotypes that were expanded in thyroid above 0.001 mostly appeared in blood too. The model predicted ophthalmopathy a median around six months before onset.

The TCR comes from a woman between 55 and 75 years old with Graves' ophthalmopathy. Source material: blood. This chain joins TRBV27 and TRBJ2-2, with unresolved D. CDR3 sequence (DNA): TGTGCCAGCAGTCCCTCAAGTGGACCCGGGGAGCTGTTTTTT. As protein: CASSPSSGPGELFF.